Below are 6 T cell receptor beta chains sequenced from a single sample in a study of blood T cell repertoires in COVID-19. Clones were sequenced by immunoSEQ multiplex PCR, and TCRdb holds only the in-frame ones, with some missing. The sample carries roughly 250,000 clones, 80% to 90% recorded once. Sequencing was done on a sample of PBMCs or T cells enriched from blood (not recorded which). The receptor set was obtained from a woman in her forties or fifties who had recovered from COVID-19.

The J gene is TRBJ2-7, the V gene TRBV5-1; 12 bases are shared with TRBD2. In germline, CDR1 is SGHRS, CDR2 YFSETQ. Trimming at V came to 4 bases and at J to 6 bases, leaving 11 bases not matched to a gene. The CDR3 runs to 16 residues. The CDR3 bases are TGCGCCAGCAGCAAATCTAGCGGGAGGGCCAGGGGCGAGCAGTACTTC. Encoded protein: CASSKSSGRARGEQYF. Drawing the rest from reference TRBV5-1 and TRBJ2-7, the complete variable domain is KAGVTQTPRYLIKTRGQQVTLSCSPISGHRSVSWYQQTPGQGLQFLFEYFSETQRNKGNFPGRFSGRQFSNSRSEMNVSTLELGDSALYLCASSKSSGRARGEQYFGPGTRLTVT.

Only a few counts were recorded for this clone. The V gene is TRBV12-2, the J gene TRBJ1-3. TRBV12-2 is a listed pseudogene. The CDR3 runs to 17 residues. The CDR3 DNA follows: TGTGCAAGTCGCTTAGACTTCCCCGGGAATTTGGGAAACACCATATATTTT. It encodes CASRLDFPGNLGNTIYF.

The chain links TRBV3-1 (or the pseudogene TRBV3-2) to TRBJ1-2, with a possible D match to TRBD1 (5 bases). The CDR3 length is 14 residues. The germline CDR1 and CDR2 sequences are LGHDT and YNNKEL (reference sequence). Trimming stripped 0 bases from V and 7 bases from J, with 12 bases between. Here the CDR3 reads CASSQDQGIGGYTF. DNA of the CDR3: TGTGCCAGCAGCCAAGACCAGGGAATAGGTGGCTACACCTTC.

The chain recombines TRBV5-1 with TRBJ2-3, with 10 positions matching TRBD2. The CDR3 contains 18 residues. The germline V gene has CDR1 SGHRS and CDR2 YFSETQ. The trim removed 0 bases at V and 3 bases at J, leaving 10 bases unmatched. The DNA for the CDR3 is TGCGCCAGCAGCTTGGGACTAGCGGGCCTACACCCTACAGATACGCAGTATTTT. Translating it yields CASSLGLAGLHPTDTQYF.

This chain uses TRBV10-2 with TRBJ2-7; the D is unclear. This CDR3 has 10 amino acids. V lost 3 bases and J 7 bases, leaving 4 bases between the germline ends. Per the germline V gene, CDR1 is WSHSY and CDR2 is SAAADI. This CDR3 is CASSDHEQYF. For the CDR3, the DNA is TGCGCCAGCAGTGACCATGAGCAGTACTTC.

V is TRBV3-1 (or the pseudogene TRBV3-2) and J is TRBJ2-3; the match to TRBD1 covers 7 bases. CDR3 length: 16 residues. Germline trimming cut 5 bases from V and 2 bases from J; bases unmatched to any gene: 10. Germline-derived CDR1 and CDR2 are LGHDT and YNNKEL (reference sequence). The CDR3 sequence: CASSERDSILTDTQYF. CDR3 coding DNA: TGTGCCAGCAGCGAAAGGGACAGCATACTCACAGATACGCAGTATTTT.